The 28 T cell receptor beta chains below come from one sample, sequenced in a study of CD8+ T cells in alopecia areata (dated by TCRdb to the late 2010s). Pooled mouse cutaneous lymph node cells were stained for CD4, CD8alpha, NKG2D, NKG2ACE and other markers, then sorted on a BD Influx. The library was generated by the immunoSEQ multiplex PCR assay. RNA was extracted from all samples and reverse transcribed into cDNA as template for TCR sequencing. The table was pulled from immuneACCESS by TCRdb, which kept in-frame rearrangements only. Such tables lose some clones; where checked, under half of the loss comes from unresolved V genes, and the rest has no known cause. The table puts 270,000 or so clones in this sample, none counted just once. The top ten clonotypes cover 1.2% of the sample. The sample comprised CD4+ T cells sorted from a lymph node. The source of these receptors is a C3H/HeJ mouse with alopecia areata. Mice of this line possess the MHC haplotype H2-k.

This clone was seen repeatedly, ten times or more. Any gene name here is a mouse gene name. Read sequence stops 4 residues before the CDR3 end, and the germline J gene provides the missing end. Other DNA sequences in this specimen translate into the identical CDR3. V is TRBV5 and J is TRBJ2-7, with a tentative D call TRBD1 (5 bases). The CDR3 is 13 amino acids. The germline V gene encodes CDR1 LGHNA and CDR2 YNLKQL (reference sequence). The CDR3: CASSQDRQYEQYF. The CDR3 DNA, read in part, is TGTGCCAGCAGCCAAGATCGACAGTAT.

In this sample, this clone turned up a few times. Mouse germline and gene names are used. The CDR3 is cut off 4 residues early in the read; its end comes from the germline J gene. The chain joins TRBV5 to TRBJ2-5; 10 nucleotides agree with TRBD1. Looked up from germline, CDR1 is LGHNA and CDR2 is YNLKQL (reference sequence). This CDR3 is built from 16 residues. The part of the CDR3 DNA that was read is TGTGCCAGCAGCCAAGAAACCGGGACAGGGGAAGAC. Translating it yields CASSQETGTGED. From start to end, the CDR3 is CASSQETGTGEDTQYF.

This clone occurred a few times. Given a much more abundant clone one base away, this may be a read error. The genes and germline here are from mouse. The CDR3 end falls 4 residues outside the read, so it is completed with the germline J gene. Other DNA sequences in the sample encode the same CDR3. The genes are TRBV13-3 and TRBJ2-1; TRBD2 matches 9 bases. In germline, CDR1 is NNHDY, CDR2 SYVADS. V was pared by 2 bases and J by 1 base, with 1 base of the junction left unmatched. There are 15 residues in the CDR3. CDR3 residues: CASSDLGGNYAEQFF. The CDR3 bases that were read are TGTGCCAGCAGTGACCTGGGGGGGAACTATGCT.

This clone showed up just a few times. Gene names and germline refer to mouse. Coverage ceases 4 residues before the CDR3 finishes, and the germline J gene fills in the end. The gene calls are TRBV19 and TRBJ2-4; 10 bases match TRBD2. The CDR3 extends over 14 amino acids. V was pared by 9 bases and J by 1 base, with 5 bases of the junction left unmatched. Per the germline V gene, CDR1 is FNHDT and CDR2 is SITEND (reference sequence). CDR3 DNA (partial): TGTGCCACTGGGGGGGCGCGGGGTCAAAAC. It translates to CATGGARGQN. The CDR3, in full, reads CATGGARGQNTLYF.

This clone was detected only a few times. Gene names and germline refer to mouse. The CDR3 is cut off 4 residues early in the read; its end comes from the germline J gene. The chain is built from TRBV13-1 and TRBJ2-5; 10 nucleotides match TRBD2. Germline V gene data show CDR1 as NSHNY and CDR2 as SYGAGN. This CDR3 has 14 amino acids. The CDR3 spells CASSDWGGGDTQYF. The sequenced part of the CDR3 DNA is TGTGCCAGCAGTGACTGGGGGGGCGGAGAC.

On this clone: Gene names follow the mouse nomenclature. Read coverage stops 4 residues before the CDR3 terminus; the germline J gene supplies the remainder. Other DNA sequences from this sample encode an identical CDR3 as well. This chain uses TRBV13-1 with TRBJ2-1; 9 bases are a match to TRBD1. Germline assignment: CDR1 NSHNY and CDR2 SYGAGN. The CDR3 contains 15 residues. The junction had 6 bases not matched to a gene; V was cut back by 3 bases and J by 5 bases. CDR3 amino acids: CASSGPGQGDAEQFF. The DNA read from the CDR3 is TGTGCCAGCAGTGGTCCGGGACAGGGTGATGCT.

This clone has just a few counts. Germline and genes: mouse. Read data end 4 residues before the CDR3 end; the end is taken from the germline J gene. The V and J genes are TRBV19 and TRBJ2-4, with TRBD1 as a possible D gene (6 bases). The CDR3 runs 12 residues. Germline CDR1 reads FNHDT; CDR2 reads SITEND (reference sequence). The CDR3 DNA, read in part, is TGTGCCAGCAGTAGGGACAAAAAC. Its protein product is CASSRDKN. The whole CDR3 region reads CASSRDKNTLYF.

As for this clone: Gene labels here are mouse ones. The sequence runs out 4 residues before the end of the CDR3; the remainder is reconstructed from the germline J gene. The identical CDR3 is also encoded by other nucleotide sequences in the sample. The J gene is TRBJ2-1, the V gene TRBV1; 9 nucleotides line up with TRBD2. The CDR3 is made up of 16 amino acids. The germline gives CDR1 NSQYPW, CDR2 LRSPGD (reference sequence). Trimming took 1 base from V and 0 from J; bases not matched to a gene: 1. The chain's CDR3 is CTCSAGLGDNYAEQFF. CDR3 DNA (partial): TGCACCTGCAGTGCAGGACTGGGGGATAACTATGCT.

In the case of this clone: Germline and genes: mouse. The read finishes 4 residues shy of the CDR3 end, and the germline J gene is used to complete it. Other DNA sequences in this sample translate to the same CDR3. This chain connects TRBV1 to TRBJ2-5, with 9 bases that match TRBD2. The length of the CDR3 is 14 residues. In germline, CDR1 is NSQYPW, CDR2 LRSPGD (reference sequence). Here the CDR3 reads CTCSADLGGDTQYF. Incomplete CDR3 DNA: TGCACCTGCAGTGCAGACCTGGGGGGGGAC.

To note about this clone: Mouse names are used for the genes. The CDR3 is cut off 4 residues early in the read; its end comes from the germline J gene. The rearrangement links TRBV13-1 to TRBJ2-3, with D possibly TRBD2 on 7 matching bases. This CDR3 has 16 residues. Trimming took off 0 bases at V and 3 bases at J, with 14 bases between the two ends. Germline V gene lookup returns CDR1 NSHNY and CDR2 SYGAGN. The part of the CDR3 DNA that was read is TGTGCCAGCAGTGATGCCGGGGGGCGCGACGCAGAA. Translated, it gives CASSDAGGRDAE. The complete CDR3 protein is CASSDAGGRDAETLYF.

This clone was seen a handful of times. The gene symbols are mouse symbols. The CDR3 end is not reached by the read, which stops 4 residues before it; the germline J gene fills it in. The chain has TRBV5 and TRBJ2-1; D might be TRBD1 (6 bases). CDR1 and CDR2 (germline): LGHNA, YNLKQL (reference sequence). The CDR3 spans 12 residues. The DNA read from the CDR3 is TGTGCCAGCAGCCTCGGGACAGCT. It encodes CASSLGTA. The CDR3 as a whole reads CASSLGTAEQFF.

This clone was seen only a few times. Germline and genes: mouse. Coverage ceases 4 residues before the CDR3 finishes, and the germline J gene fills in the end. This chain links TRBV14 with TRBJ2-7, with D unclear. CDR1 SGHDT and CDR2 FRDEAV come from the germline V gene. This CDR3 is built from 15 residues. V was cut by 5 bases and J by 0 bases, with 15 bases left in between. The CDR3 here is CASSTRHLSSYEQYF. Incomplete CDR3 DNA: TGTGCCAGCAGCACCCGACATCTCAGCTCCTAT.

This clone was counted a few times. Genes here carry mouse names. Read coverage stops 4 residues before the CDR3 terminus; the germline J gene supplies the remainder. The chain is built from TRBV13-1 and TRBJ2-3, with a possible D match to TRBD1 (6 bases). CDR3 length: 15 residues. CDR1 is NSHNY, CDR2 SYGAGN, per germline. Trimming took off 0 bases at V and 0 bases at J, with 8 bases between the two ends. The sequenced part of the CDR3 DNA is TGTGCCAGCAGTGATGACAGGGAAAGTGCAGAA. This encodes CASSDDRESAE. The complete CDR3 protein is CASSDDRESAETLYF.

As to this clone: Each gene name is a mouse one. The read terminates 4 residues before the CDR3 end, so the remaining end is supplied by the germline J gene. The chain carries TRBV17 and TRBJ2-1, with D perhaps TRBD2 (7 bases). The CDR3 length is 13 residues. Germline loops: CDR1 MNHDT, CDR2 YYDKIL. The part of the CDR3 DNA that was read is TGTGCTAGCAGTAGCGGGGGGCAGGCT. This codes for CASSSGGQA. The whole CDR3 reads CASSSGGQAEQFF.

This clone was seen only a few times. The germline and genes are mouse ones. The sample carries other DNA sequences with the same CDR3. CDR3 sequence: CASSIRGYEQYF. The part of the CDR3 DNA that was read is TGTGCCAGCAGTATAAGGGGTTAT. The chain carries TRBV19 and TRBJ2-7, with D possibly TRBD1 on 5 matching bases. Read data end 4 residues before the CDR3 end; the end is taken from the germline J gene. CDR3 size: 12 residues. Per the germline V gene, CDR1 is FNHDT and CDR2 is SITEND (reference sequence).

This clone showed up just a few times. The gene names here belong to mouse. Read sequence stops 4 residues before the CDR3 end, and the germline J gene provides the missing end. The gene calls are TRBV13-2 and TRBJ2-5; 8 bases map to TRBD2. V lost 5 bases, J lost 0 bases, and 2 bases stayed unmatched. The germline gives CDR1 NNHNN, CDR2 SYGAGS (reference sequence). The CDR3 runs 14 residues. Partial CDR3 DNA: TGTGCCAGCGGCCACTGGGGGAACCAAGAC. Translation: CASGHWGNQD. The whole CDR3 protein reads CASGHWGNQDTQYF.

Points on this clone: Germline and genes: mouse. The CDR3 extends 4 residues past the end of the read, so its final part is completed from the germline J gene. The chain carries TRBV14 and TRBJ1-1, with 7 bases fitting TRBD1. CDR3 length equals 14 residues. J gave up 0 bases and V 4 bases, and 3 bases lay outside the gene matches. The germline CDR1 and CDR2 sequences are SGHDT and FRDEAV. The CDR3 DNA, read in part, is TGTGCCAGCAGTGTCAGGGGGGCAAACACA. Translating gives CASSVRGANT. The complete CDR3 sequence is CASSVRGANTEVFF.

This clone was observed a handful of times. The gene names given are mouse names. The read ends 4 residues early relative to the CDR3; the germline J gene fills the gap. V gene TRBV1 combines with J gene TRBJ1-1; no reliable D call. The germline V gene encodes CDR1 NSQYPW and CDR2 LRSPGD (reference sequence). This CDR3 spans 14 amino acids. Trimming pared 3 bases from V and 0 bases from J, leaving 8 bases between. CDR3 DNA, as far as it was read: TGCACCTGCAGTGCCCCGACATCAAACACA. This codes for CTCSAPTSNT. The entire CDR3 is CTCSAPTSNTEVFF. Full variable domain (missing parts from reference TRBV1 and TRBJ1-1): VTLLEQNPRWRLVPRGQAVNLRCILKNSQYPWMSWYQQDLQKQLQWLFTLRSPGDKEVKSLPGADYLATRVTDTELRLQVANMSQGRTLYCTCSAPTSNTEVFFGKGTRLTVV.

There are a few counts of this clone. Gene names are the mouse ones. From the germline J gene comes the end of the CDR3, since the read stops 4 residues before it. The chain links TRBV19 to TRBJ1-1; a possible D gene is TRBD1 (6 bases). This CDR3 comprises 12 residues. Germline CDR1 is FNHDT and CDR2 is SITEND (reference sequence). The CDR3 DNA, read in part, is TGTGCCAGCAGTTCCGGGACAACA. It specifies CASSSGTT. The whole CDR3 sequence is CASSSGTTEVFF. The full variable domain, rest sourced from reference TRBV19 and TRBJ1-1, is GGIITQTPKFLIGQEGQKLTLKCQQNFNHDTMYWYRQDSGKGLRLIYYSITENDLQKGDLSEGYDASREKKSSFSLTVTSAQKNEMAVFLCASSSGTTEVFFGKGTRLTVV.

This clone was recorded a few times. The gene names given are mouse names. The CDR3 end lies 4 residues beyond the end of the read and is filled in from the germline J gene. This sample includes further DNA sequences coding for the same CDR3. The chain recombines TRBV1 with TRBJ1-2; 8 bases map to TRBD1. There are 14 residues in the CDR3. Germline CDR1 is NSQYPW and CDR2 is LRSPGD (reference sequence). V shed 4 bases and J 2 bases; nucleotides not matched to a gene: 3. The sequenced part of the CDR3 DNA is TGCACCTGCAGTGGACAGGGGAGGAACTCC. This codes for CTCSGQGRNS. In full, the CDR3 is CTCSGQGRNSDYTF.

Concerning this clone itself: The listed genes are named as in mouse. The read finishes 4 residues shy of the CDR3 end, and the germline J gene is used to complete it. The sample carries other DNA sequences with the same CDR3. The chain joins TRBV13-1 to TRBJ2-5; TRBD1 aligns across 8 bases. V shed 2 bases, J shed 3 bases, and the junction held 2 bases outside the gene matches. Germline V gene lookup returns CDR1 NSHNY and CDR2 SYGAGN. This CDR3 has 14 amino acids. CDR3 DNA (partial): TGTGCCAGCAGTGAGGGGACAGGACAAGAC. It codes for CASSEGTGQD. The CDR3 as a whole reads CASSEGTGQDTQYF.

The table lists this clone with a few counts. The germline and genes are mouse ones. The read finishes 4 residues shy of the CDR3 end, and the germline J gene is used to complete it. The chain recombines TRBV13-1 with TRBJ1-1; 9 bases match TRBD1. Germline loops: CDR1 NSHNY, CDR2 SYGAGN. The CDR3 length is 13 residues. CDR3 DNA (partial): TGTGCCAGCAGTGATGAGACAGGGGGA. Translation: CASSDETGG. The whole CDR3 sequence is CASSDETGGEVFF.

This clone was observed a handful of times. Any gene name here is a mouse gene name. The read stops 4 residues short of the end of the CDR3; the missing end is completed from the germline J gene. This chain links TRBV19 with TRBJ1-1; D remains unclear. Germline lookup yields CDR1 FNHDT and CDR2 SITEND (reference sequence). Trimming stripped 0 bases from V and 0 bases from J, with 6 bases between. This CDR3 has 14 amino acids. The DNA read from the CDR3 is TGTGCCAGCAGTATAGGGGATGCAAACACA. Amino acids: CASSIGDANT. The CDR3 in its entirety is CASSIGDANTEVFF.

This clone was recorded a few times. All gene names here are mouse names. Read sequence stops 4 residues before the CDR3 end, and the germline J gene provides the missing end. This chain connects TRBV13-3 to TRBJ1-2; a weak D match, TRBD1 (6 bases). Germline CDR1 reads NNHDY; CDR2 reads SYVADS. This CDR3 is 12 amino acids long. The part of the CDR3 DNA that was read is TGTGCCAGCAGTGAACAGGGCACC. Protein: CASSEQGT. The full CDR3 sequence reads CASSEQGTDYTF.

This clone was seen ten or more times. Mouse names are used for the genes. From the germline J gene comes the end of the CDR3, since the read stops 4 residues before it. In the same sample, other DNA sequences code for this CDR3. This chain links TRBV19 with TRBJ2-1; D might be TRBD1 (5 bases). The CDR3 runs to 14 residues. The germline V gene has CDR1 FNHDT and CDR2 SITEND (reference sequence). V was shortened by 2 bases and J by 1 base, with 7 bases between the two germline ends. CDR3 bases read: TGTGCCAGCAGTATTCAGGGAAACTATGCT. This translates into CASSIQGNYA. The entire CDR3 sequence reads CASSIQGNYAEQFF.

Of note for this clone: Mouse germline and gene names are used. Sequencing ends 4 residues short of the CDR3 end; the germline J gene provides the rest. The rearrangement joins TRBV1 to TRBJ2-5; possible D gene TRBD2, 7 bases. The V and J ends lost 0 bases and 2 bases respectively, with 9 bases between them. Germline lookup yields CDR1 NSQYPW and CDR2 LRSPGD (reference sequence). This CDR3 region has 15 residues. The CDR3 loop reads CTCSAERGAQDTQYF. The part of the CDR3 DNA that was read is TGCACCTGCAGTGCAGAGAGGGGGGCCCAAGAC.

Remarks on this clone: The gene symbols are mouse symbols. The read halts 4 residues ahead of the CDR3 end, with the missing end drawn from the germline J gene. This chain links TRBV13-3 with TRBJ2-4, with D unresolved. The CDR3 has 12 residues. Germline V gene data show CDR1 as NNHDY and CDR2 as SYVADS. CDR3 sequence reads: CASSDHRNTLYF. The sequenced part of the CDR3 DNA is TGTGCCAGCAGTGATCACAGAAAC. The full variable domain, in which reference TRBV13-3 and TRBJ2-4 provide the parts outside the CDR3, is EAAVTQSPRSKVAVTGGKVTLSCHQTNNHDYMYWYRQDTGHGLRLIHYSYVADSTEKGDIPDGYKASRPSQENFSLILELASLSQTAVYFCASSDHRNTLYFGAGTRLSVL.

In the case of this clone: Any gene name here is a mouse gene name. Coverage ceases 4 residues before the CDR3 finishes, and the germline J gene fills in the end. The J gene is TRBJ2-3, the V gene TRBV1; 9 nucleotides agree with TRBD2. Looked up from germline, CDR1 is NSQYPW and CDR2 is LRSPGD (reference sequence). This CDR3 contains 17 residues. V lost 0 bases and J lost 3; bases outside the gene matches: 7. The CDR3 bases that were read are TGCACCTGCAGTGCAGATCGTGGGGGGGCTTGGGCAGAA. Its translation: CTCSADRGGAWAE. The whole CDR3 protein is CTCSADRGGAWAETLYF.